The sequence of this T cell receptor beta chain was determined in a study of OX40 agonist ivuxolimab in advanced cancers. The study in broad terms: Ivuxolimab, which targeted the costimulatory receptor OX40 (CD134), was an agonistic, fully human IgG2 monoclonal antibody. The monotherapy dose-escalation portion (N of about 57 patients) of the phase I ivuxolimab trial is reported in the paper. Partial responses occurred in three dose-escalation patients, of whom one had hepatocellular carcinoma and two had cutaneous melanoma. Patients were allowed to have had prior anti-PD-1, anti-PD-L1 or anti-CTLA-4 therapy, and 40% of the dose-escalation patients had been treated with checkpoint inhibitors. Intravenous ivuxolimab was administered to patients every 2 weeks at six dose levels: 0.01, 0.1, 0.3, 1.5, 3 and 10 mg/kg. Of the roughly 51 dose-escalation patients, hepatocellular carcinoma was present in around 20, melanoma in roughly 15, renal cell carcinoma in 9 and head and neck cancer in 9. The point of sequencing TCRbeta in the periphery was to test whether ivuxolimab changed TCR sequence diversity and drove clonal T-cell expansion. A male proportion of roughly 80% and a mean age of about 60 years, ranging from 23 to 79, were recorded for the dose-escalation cohort. What the authors observed across the whole study: Low levels of normalized T-cell clonal expansion were also seen in some nonresponding patients. Clonal expansion of both CD4+ and CD8+ blood T cells was observed from baseline to week 6 at doses 0.1 to 3.0 mg/kg. The antigen specificity of the clonally expanded peripheral T cells was not determined. On average, CD8+ T cells showed more expanded clones than CD4+ T cells after ivuxolimab. Partial responders in the 0.1-3.0 mg/kg groups had among the lowest normalized peripheral clonal expansion, especially among CD8+ T cells.

Notes on this clone: The specificity of this receptor is unknown. It has no much larger one-base neighbor in the sample; base qualities were not kept.

Patients with a history of autoimmune disease or receiving systemic immunosuppression were excluded from the trial. In every dose cohort, peripheral blood was drawn for TCR sequencing at baseline, cycle 4 day 1, and cycle 7 day 1. Samples were obtained from an open-label, multicenter, first-in-human phase I dose-escalation trial of ivuxolimab. Adults with locally advanced or metastatic head and neck squamous cell, hepatocellular, melanoma or renal cell carcinoma were enrolled in the trial. Before TCR sequencing, CD4+ and CD8+ T cells were separately sorted from peripheral blood. Germline trimming: 5 bases from V, 5 bases from J; junction bases outside gene matches: 2. The germline V gene provides CDR1 SGHNT and CDR2 YENEEA. The CDR3 contains 13 residues, cysteine and phenylalanine counted. Only CDR3 DNA remains: 39 bases, in frame from the first base. Genomic DNA was isolated from the sorted cells so that the TCRbeta CDR3 region could be sequenced. The immunoSEQ Assay was used to sequence the TCRbeta CDR3 regions. TCRdb mirrors the immuneACCESS table, restricted to in-frame sequences. Some clones are absent from its copies; in checked studies, under half trace to an unresolved V gene, and the reason for the others is unknown. In this sample the table shows about 18,000 clones, 87% of which occur a single time. The top ten clonotypes cover 30% to 40% of the sample.

Specimen: CD4+ or CD8+ T cells sorted from blood, collected in a trial of the OX40 agonist ivuxolimab. This sequence was found in an adult with an advanced solid tumor such as melanoma, head and neck, liver or kidney cancer. The V and J genes are TRBV11-3 and TRBJ2-5, and 10 junctional nucleotides match TRBD2. The CDR3 protein: CASSQGLAETQYF. The DNA sequence follows: TGTGCCAGCAGCCAGGGACTAGCGGAGACCCAGTACTTC.